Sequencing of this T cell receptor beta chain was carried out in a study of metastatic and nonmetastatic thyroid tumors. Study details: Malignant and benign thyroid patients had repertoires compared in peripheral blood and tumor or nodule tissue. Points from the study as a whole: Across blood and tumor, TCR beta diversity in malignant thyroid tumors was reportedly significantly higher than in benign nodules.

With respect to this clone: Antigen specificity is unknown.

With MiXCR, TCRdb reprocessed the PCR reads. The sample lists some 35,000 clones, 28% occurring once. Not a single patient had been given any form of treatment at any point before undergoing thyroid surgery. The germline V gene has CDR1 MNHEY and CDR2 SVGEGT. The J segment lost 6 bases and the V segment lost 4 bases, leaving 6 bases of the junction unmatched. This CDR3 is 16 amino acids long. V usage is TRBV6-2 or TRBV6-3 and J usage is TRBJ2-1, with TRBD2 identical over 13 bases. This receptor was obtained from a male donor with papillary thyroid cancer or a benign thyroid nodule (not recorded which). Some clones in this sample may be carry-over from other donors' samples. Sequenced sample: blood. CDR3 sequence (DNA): TGTGCCAGCAGTTCCCGGACTAGCGGGAGAATCAATGAGCAGTTCTTC. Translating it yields CASSSRTSGRINEQFF.